The 18 T cell receptor beta chains below were found in one sample sequenced in a study of T cell responses to AZD1222 COVID-19 vaccine. The protocol was immunoSEQ multiplex PCR, while the TCRdb copy is restricted to in-frame clones and leaves out a portion. The sample lists tens of thousands of clones; more than 65% were seen once. This material consisted of peripheral blood, taken on day 0 of AZD1222 vaccination. The receptors shown here come from an adult in good health.

The rearrangement uses TRBV7-8 and TRBJ2-5, with 9 bases identical to TRBD1. With 4 bases clipped from V and 1 base from J, the junction kept 1 base outside the gene matches. CDR3 length: 14 residues. Germline CDR1 reads SGHVS; CDR2 reads FQNEAQ. The CDR3: CASSWGQGQETQYF. The CDR3 DNA reads as TGTGCCAGCAGCTGGGGACAGGGCCAAGAGACCCAGTACTTC.

The chain joins TRBV28 to TRBJ1-2; D not certain. The CDR3 length is 12 residues. Germline CDR1 MDHEN, CDR2 SYDVKM. The V gene lost 3 bases and the J gene lost 6 bases, with 8 bases spanning the gap. CDR3: CASSLTGNGYTF. DNA for the CDR3: TGTGCCAGCAGTTTGACTGGTAATGGCTACACCTTC.

The gene calls are TRBV5-1 and TRBJ1-2, with D uncertain. V lost 0 bases and J 5 bases, leaving 14 bases between the germline ends. The CDR3 has 15 residues. Germline V gene sequence: CDR1 SGHRS, CDR2 YFSETQ. CDR3 nucleotides: TGCGCCAGCAGCTTGGCCGGGGAGGGATCTTATGGCTACACCTTC. Translation gives CASSLAGEGSYGYTF.

The rearrangement links TRBV24-1 to TRBJ2-1, with 11 bases identical to TRBD2. Germline lookup yields CDR1 KGHDR and CDR2 SFDVKD. The CDR3 is made up of 16 amino acids. V trimming: 9 bases; J trimming: 4 bases; junction bases outside the gene matches: 10. The CDR3 bases are TGTGCCACCCGTCGGGGAACTAGCGGGAGTTACAATGAGCAGTTCTTC. It is translated as CATRRGTSGSYNEQFF.

This rearrangement joins TRBV7-8 to TRBJ1-4; D is undetermined. Trimming stripped 6 bases from V and 4 bases from J, with 12 bases between. Germline loops: CDR1 SGHVS, CDR2 FQNEAQ. This CDR3 is built from 14 residues. The CDR3 is CASSFDGFNEKLFF. CDR3 nucleotide sequence: TGTGCCAGCAGTTTTGACGGTTTTAATGAAAAACTGTTTTTT.

This chain links TRBV7-2 with TRBJ1-1; possibly TRBD1 for D (6 bases). Germline V gives CDR1 SGHTA, CDR2 FQGNSA. Between the trimmed V and J ends, which lost 5 bases and 5 bases, there was a span of 21 bases. The CDR3 extends over 16 amino acids. This chain's CDR3 is CASSVSSYLRGTEAFF. The CDR3 DNA reads as TGTGCCAGCAGCGTAAGCAGTTACCTTAGGGGGACTGAAGCTTTCTTT.

The chain uses TRBV11-1 and TRBJ2-7, with D hard to call. CDR1 and CDR2 (germline): SGHAT, FQDESV (reference sequence). The CDR3 extends over 14 amino acids. V was clipped by 1 base and J by 0 bases, with 7 bases between them. Written as DNA, the CDR3 is TGTGCCAGCAGCTTAGAAAGGATCTCCTACGAGCAGTACTTC. Translating gives CASSLERISYEQYF.

The rearrangement uses TRBV7-2 and TRBJ2-3, with D uncertain. The germline V and J ends were trimmed by 5 bases and 5 bases, with 20 bases remaining between them. From germline, CDR1 is SGHTA and CDR2 FQGNSA. The CDR3 length is 16 residues. The CDR3: CASSPSSLSLGDTQYF. DNA of the CDR3: TGTGCCAGCAGCCCCTCGTCACTGTCCTTAGGAGATACGCAGTATTTT. Full variable domain (remainder filled in from reference TRBV7-2 and TRBJ2-3): GAGVSQSPSNKVTEKGKDVELRCDPISGHTALYWYRQSLGQGLEFLIYFQGNSAPDKSGLPSDRFSAERTGGSVSTLTIQRTQQEDSAVYLCASSPSSLSLGDTQYFGPGTRLTVL.

The rearrangement uses TRBV9 and TRBJ1-5, with D possibly matching TRBD1 (5 bases). The CDR3 consists of 15 residues. The V gene lost 0 bases and the J gene lost 7 bases, with 14 bases spanning the gap. Germline V gene sequence: CDR1 SGDLS, CDR2 YYNGEE. The CDR3 here is CASSVGGVRGQPQHF. CDR3 nucleotide sequence: TGTGCCAGCAGCGTAGGGGGCGTGCGGGGCCAGCCCCAGCATTTT.

V and J are TRBV5-5 and TRBJ2-7, with TRBD1 identical over 8 bases. Trimming removed 4 bases from V and 3 bases from J; junction bases left unmatched: 9. Germline V CDR1 and CDR2: SGHKS, YYEKEE (reference sequence). CDR3 length: 15 amino acids. The CDR3 protein is CASSSPNRGIYEQYF. In DNA form, the CDR3 reads TGTGCCAGCAGCAGCCCGAACAGGGGGATCTACGAGCAGTACTTC.

The chain uses TRBV7-2 and TRBJ1-4; D unclear. The CDR3 spans 14 residues. CDR1 and CDR2 from the germline V gene are SGHTA and FQGNSA. The V gene lost 5 bases and the J gene lost 8 bases, with 15 bases spanning the gap. In DNA, the CDR3 is TGTGCCAGCAGCCCTGGACTGCCGCCAGAAAAACTGTTTTTT. It codes for CASSPGLPPEKLFF.

V gene TRBV19 combines with J gene TRBJ2-5; possibly TRBD1 for D (6 bases). Germline V gene sequence: CDR1 LNHDA, CDR2 SQIVND (reference sequence). Trimming pared 11 bases from V and 2 bases from J, leaving 12 bases between. The CDR3 is 12 residues long. The CDR3 sequence is CASGDPQETQYF. The CDR3 DNA follows: TGTGCCTCAGGGGACCCGCAAGAGACCCAGTACTTC.

V gene TRBV4-1 combines with J gene TRBJ2-1, with D possibly being TRBD1 (6 bases). The V gene's germline CDR1 is MGHRA and CDR2 YSYEKL. The V end lost 4 bases, the J end lost 6 bases, and 13 bases lay between the germline ends. This CDR3 is built from 14 residues. CDR3 DNA sequence: TGCGCCAGCAGCCTACTTGACAGGCCCAATGAGCAGTTCTTC. This gives the protein CASSLLDRPNEQFF.

The chain has TRBV15 and TRBJ2-1; D unresolved. In germline, CDR1 is LNHNV, CDR2 YYDKDF (reference sequence). The V end was cut by 0 bases, the J end by 0 bases, with 9 bases between. The CDR3 sequence is 16 residues long. CDR3 DNA: TGTGCCACCAGCAGAGATCGATGGAGCTCCTACAATGAGCAGTTCTTC. Protein product: CATSRDRWSSYNEQFF.

The chain carries TRBV2 and TRBJ1-1, with D tentatively TRBD1 (5 bases). Trimming left V 8 bases short and J 0 bases short, with 7 bases between. Germline V gene data show CDR1 as SNHLY and CDR2 as FYNNEI. The CDR3 totals 12 residues. The CDR3 spells CASQGLNTEAFF. The CDR3 DNA is TGTGCCAGCCAGGGATTGAACACTGAAGCTTTCTTT.

V and J are TRBV6-2 or TRBV6-3 and TRBJ1-6; D is unresolved. The CDR3 contains 11 residues. Germline V gene data show CDR1 as MNHEY and CDR2 as SVGEGT. V was clipped by 5 bases and J by 7 bases, with 3 bases between them. Here the CDR3 reads CASSENSPLHF. As DNA, the CDR3 is TGTGCCAGCAGTGAGAATTCACCCCTCCACTTT.

This clone showed up just once. The chain carries TRBV6-2 or TRBV6-3 and TRBJ1-6; TRBD1 agrees at 8 bases. CDR3 length equals 15 residues. CDR1 is MNHEY and CDR2 is SVGEGT in the germline V gene. Trimming removed 5 bases from V and 5 bases from J; junction bases left unmatched: 5. CDR3 coding DNA: TGTGCCAGCAGTCTGACAGGGGTCGATAATTCACCCCTCCACTTT. This encodes CASSLTGVDNSPLHF.

This chain joins TRBV19 and TRBJ2-1; D is uncertain. The germline gives CDR1 LNHDA, CDR2 SQIVND (reference sequence). The CDR3 totals 13 residues. V lost 5 bases, J lost 5 bases, and 10 bases lay in between. CDR3 in DNA: TGTGCCAGTAGTGCCCTAGTGAACAATGAGCAGTTCTTC. Translating gives CASSALVNNEQFF.